This note documents a single TCR beta chain sequence. The data derive from a study of blood T cell repertoires in COVID-19. Whole-study context: The United States, Italy and Spain were the sources of the acute and convalescent COVID-19 samples.

Assay used: immunoSEQ multiplex PCR; TCRdb lists only in-frame clones, some missing. The table has roughly 150,000 clones, around four fifths seen once. Those enrolled, adults aged about 18 to 95 years, came from about 24 US areas. People in the exposed group encountered a COVID-19 case within 2 weeks before entering the study. CDR1 is SGHTA, CDR2 FQGNSA, per germline. The CDR3 runs 15 residues. V lost 7 bases, J lost 3 bases, and 17 bases lay in between. The rearrangement joins TRBV7-2 to TRBJ2-3; TRBD1 might be the D (6 bases). Source material: PBMCs or T cells enriched from blood (not recorded which). The TCR sequence derives from a man in his 70s who had been exposed to COVID-19. CDR3 amino acids: CASTVQGMGTDTQYF. The CDR3 DNA sequence: TGTGCCAGCACCGTTCAGGGGATGGGGACAGATACGCAGTATTTT.